This TCR beta chain derives from a study of response to subunit inactivated influenza vaccine. CDR3 length equals 15 residues. The junction had 6 bases not matched to a gene; V was cut back by 7 bases and J by 0 bases. Per the germline V gene, CDR1 is SEHNR and CDR2 is FQNEAQ (reference sequence). Notes on the study in general: The authors offered the suggestion that each seasonal influenza vaccination recruits few new T cells.

MiXCR, applied by TCRdb to the RT-PCR reads, yields one record per CDR3 protein. The sample has fewer than 650,000 distinct CDR3 sequences, 13% seen once. This clonotype was observed a handful of times. The antigen is undetermined. The sample was PBMCs from blood, taken 45 days after vaccination. The rearrangement joins TRBV7-9 to TRBJ2-1, with 7 nucleotides matching TRBD1. The receptor was derived from a man aged 50 to 59 who received an inactivated influenza vaccine. CDR3 nucleotides: TGTGCCAGCAACCACGGGACAGTCTCCTACAATGAGCAGTTCTTC. Encoded protein: CASNHGTVSYNEQFF.